Sequencing of this T cell receptor (beta chain) was carried out in a study of identical twins. General study results and limits: One should note that invariant MAIT and iNKT cells could partly confound zero-insertion analyses. Excess low generation probability was seen in twin-shared out-of-frame alpha sequences.

The CDR3 has 14 amino acids. V was clipped by 4 bases and J by 3 bases, with 12 bases between them. Per the germline V gene, CDR1 is ENHRY and CDR2 is SYGVKD. The cDNA had a unique molecular identifier and a template-switch universal primer site. TCRdb reprocessed the 5' RACE reads via MiXCR and lists one record per CDR3 protein. The sample includes 1,800,000 or so distinct CDR3 sequences, more than 30% seen only once; the top ten take about 0.25%. In its sample, this clonotype was seen a few times. The antigen remains unidentified. The receptor comes from a newborn girl in good health. Source material: cord blood. The genes are TRBV10-3 and TRBJ1-1, with D unclear. The CDR3 spells CAISGGRADTEAFF. The CDR3 DNA reads TGTGCCATCAGTGGGGGTAGGGCTGACACTGAAGCTTTCTTT.